The 6 T cell receptor beta chains below come from one sample, sequenced in a study of shared clonotypes between healthy human individuals. Only in-frame clones appear in the TCRdb table, and some are missing; sequencing was by immunoSEQ multiplex PCR. The profile shows more than 2 million clones, around 95% of them singletons. The sample taken for sequencing was naive CD4+ T cells sorted from blood. Described subset: CD45RA+ positively selected. Receptor source: a man aged 18 to 30 in good health.

This clone was detected once. CDR3 DNA sequence: TGTGCCATCAGTGAGTCGTTCGTGAGCTCCTACAATGAGCAGTTCTTC. Translated: CAISESFVSSYNEQFF. The chain links TRBV10-3 to TRBJ2-1; D is unclear. In germline, CDR1 is ENHRY, CDR2 SYGVKD. The CDR3 loop spans 16 amino acids. V lost 0 bases and J lost 0, with 9 bases in between.

The rearrangement links TRBV11-3 to TRBJ2-3, with TRBD2 matching over 9 bases. The germline V gene encodes CDR1 SGHNT and CDR2 YENEEA. This CDR3 spans 15 amino acids. The V segment lost 0 bases and the J segment 5 bases; nucleotides outside the gene matches: 3. The CDR3 nucleotides are TGTGCCAGCAGCTTAGAAAGCGGGGGGCTAGATACGCAGTATTTT. Encoded protein: CASSLESGGLDTQYF. Complete variable domain (other parts from reference TRBV11-3 and TRBJ2-3): EAGVVQSPRYKIIEKKQPVAFWCNPISGHNTLYWYLQNLGQGPELLIRYENEEAVDDSQLPKDRFSAERLKGVDSTLKIQPAELGDSAVYLCASSLESGGLDTQYFGPGTRLTVL.

Only one count was recorded for this clone. The chain employs TRBV25-1 and TRBJ1-3, with 7 positions matching TRBD1. This CDR3 has 13 residues. Germline V gene sequence: CDR1 MGHDK, CDR2 SYGVNS. The ends lost 4 bases at V and 9 bases at J; junction bases unmatched: 6. The CDR3 spells CASSVTGIGTIYF. Written as DNA, the CDR3 is TGTGCCAGCAGTGTGACAGGGATCGGCACCATATATTTT.

The chain combines TRBV5-4 with TRBJ2-5; D gene uncertain. V lost 3 bases and J 5 bases, leaving 11 bases between the germline ends. This CDR3 is built from 13 residues. Per germline, CDR1 SGHNT and CDR2 YYREEE (reference sequence). The CDR3 DNA reads as TGTGCCAGCAGCTCACAAGGTCCGGAGACCCAGTACTTC. Protein product: CASSSQGPETQYF. Full variable domain (remainder filled in from reference TRBV5-4 and TRBJ2-5): ETGVTQSPTHLIKTRGQQVTLRCSSQSGHNTVSWYQQALGQGPQFIFQYYREEENGRGNFPPRFSGLQFPNYSSELNVNALELDDSALYLCASSSQGPETQYFGPGTRLLVL.

The genes are TRBV18 and TRBJ2-1, with D possibly matching TRBD2 (5 bases). With 1 base removed from V and 6 bases from J, the gap between germline ends came to 13 bases. This CDR3 has 15 residues. Germline V gene lookup returns CDR1 KGHSH and CDR2 LQKENI. Here the CDR3 reads CASSPLLVAGNEQFF. In DNA, the CDR3 is TGTGCCAGCTCACCACTCCTAGTTGCGGGCAATGAGCAGTTCTTC.

The rearrangement uses TRBV6-5 and TRBJ1-5; tentatively, D is TRBD1 (6 bases). The CDR3 runs 14 residues. CDR1 is MNHEY and CDR2 is SVGAGI in the germline V gene. The germline V and J ends were trimmed by 5 bases and 7 bases, with 15 bases remaining between them. For the CDR3, the DNA is TGTGCCAGCAGTAGGATGGGAGGGGGGCAGCCCCAGCATTTT. Translating gives CASSRMGGGQPQHF.